These T cell receptor beta chains were read from a single sample in a study of blood T cell repertoires in COVID-19. The repertoire was sequenced with immunoSEQ multiplex PCR; TCRdb's copy has only in-frame clones and lacks some. The table includes about 150,000 clones, more than 70% detected once. The specimen was peripheral blood. The receptors shown here come from a woman older than 75 with active or convalescent COVID-19. CDR3s include the opening cysteine and the closing phenylalanine or tryptophan. D genes are given only for firm matches. Size tells how often a clone was seen (once, few, many) or the class of an expanded clone, and some rows leave it out.

>TRBV29-1|.|TRBJ1-1|.
TGCAGCGTTGAAAGGGGTCAGTCTTGGGCTTTCTTT
CSVERGQSWAFF
>TRBV2|.|TRBJ1-5|.
TGTGCCAGCAGTCGTAGCAATCAGCCCCAGCATTTT
CASSRSNQPQHF
>TRBV24-1|TRBD2|TRBJ2-1|.
TGTGCCACCAGTCGAACTAGCGGTCCAGGGGATGAGCAGTTCTTC
CATSRTSGPGDEQFF
>TRBV5-4|.|TRBJ2-7|.
TGTGCCAGCAGCCCAACGGACAGCACCTACGAGCAGTACTTC
CASSPTDSTYEQYF
>TRBV11-3|TRBD2|TRBJ2-1|.
TGTGCCAGCAGCTTAGAAGGCGGGAGGGGCAATGAGCAGTTCTTC
CASSLEGGRGNEQFF
>TRBV25-1|.|TRBJ2-5|.
TGTGCCAGCAGTGAATTCTCAGGGGCGGGTGAGACCCAGTACTTC
CASSEFSGAGETQYF
>TRBV7-9|.|TRBJ2-1|.
TGTGCCAGCAGCTTCCGAGCTTCAGCGGACTTTCTTTACTACAATGAGCAGTTCTTC
CASSFRASADFLYYNEQFF
>TRBV24-1|.|TRBJ1-5|.
TGTGCCACCAGCCGGGACAAGAGCAATCAGCCCCAGCATTTT
CATSRDKSNQPQHF
>TRBV3-1/TRBV3-2|.|TRBJ2-1|.
TGTGCCAGCAGCCAAATCGGGGGTAGGTTGGATGAGCAGTTCTTC
CASSQIGGRLDEQFF
>TRBV27|TRBD1|TRBJ1-5|.
TGTGCCAGCAGTTTCCGCCGTGCCGGGACAGGGAACAATCAGCCCCAGCATTTT
CASSFRRAGTGNNQPQHF
>TRBV5-8|.|TRBJ2-2|once
TGTGCCAGCAGCTTGGCGGTAGGGGCGAACACCGGGGAGCTGTTTTTT
CASSLAVGANTGELFF
>TRBV3-1/TRBV3-2|TRBD1|TRBJ1-2|.
TGTGCCAGCAGCCAAGCCCCGGGACAGCTAAATAACTATGGCTACACCTTC
CASSQAPGQLNNYGYTF
>TRBV7-9|.|TRBJ2-6|.
TGTGCCAGCAGCTTAGTGGGAGGTCCAAGCTCTGGGGCCAACGTCCTGACTTTC
CASSLVGGPSSGANVLTF
>TRBV7-9|.|TRBJ2-6|few
TGTGCCAGTTCCGTGGGGAGCTTTGGGGCCAACGTCCTGACTTTC
CASSVGSFGANVLTF
>TRBV5-1|.|TRBJ2-7|.
TGCGCCAGCAGTTCCATGTCTGAGGGAACCTACGAGCAGTACTTC
CASSSMSEGTYEQYF
>TRBV5-1|.|TRBJ2-1|.
TGCGCCAGCAGCTTGGCAGGGGAGTCCTACAATGAGCAGTTCTTC
CASSLAGESYNEQFF
>TRBV19|.|TRBJ1-2|.
TGTGCCAGTAGGCAGGCTAACTATGGCTACACCTTC
CASRQANYGYTF
>TRBV25-1|.|TRBJ1-4|.
TGTGCCAGCATATCCCCGCGTAATGAAAAACTGTTTTTT
CASISPRNEKLFF
>TRBV6-4|.|TRBJ1-2|.
TGTGCCAGCAGTGAAGAAAGAGGCTATGGCTACACCTTC
CASSEERGYGYTF
>TRBV19|.|TRBJ2-4|few
TGTGCCAGTAGTATAGATCTAGACATTCAGTACTTC
CASSIDLDIQYF
>TRBV2|.|TRBJ2-5|.
TGTGCCAGCACCGGTGACAGTCAAGAGACCCAGTACTTC
CASTGDSQETQYF
>TRBV6-5|.|TRBJ2-6|.
TGTGCCAGCGTTAAGAGCTCTGGGGCCAACGTCCTGACTTTC
CASVKSSGANVLTF
>TRBV19|.|TRBJ2-3|.
TGTGCCAGTAGTACGTCGGGTAGCACAGATACGCAGTATTTT
CASSTSGSTDTQYF
>TRBV7-2|TRBD1|TRBJ1-2|once
TGTGCCGGGGGACAGGGTTCTTTGCGATATGGCTACACCTTC
CAGGQGSLRYGYTF
>TRBV6-6|TRBD1|TRBJ1-3|.
TGTGCCAGCAGTTACTCCTTCAGGAGGGGGCCAAACACCATATATTTT
CASSYSFRRGPNTIYF
>TRBV18|.|TRBJ2-7|once
TGTGCCAGCTCACCCCCGGAGGTTGGCGAGCAGTACTTC
CASSPPEVGEQYF
>TRBV4-1|TRBD2|TRBJ2-1|.
TGCGCCAGCAGCCAAGATGGGTCTAGCGGGATTAGCTCCTACAATGAGCAGTTCTTC
CASSQDGSSGISSYNEQFF
>TRBV28|TRBD1|TRBJ1-1|.
TGTGCCAGCATATCCCCCGGACAGGGGTTGAACACTGAAGCTTTCTTT
CASISPGQGLNTEAFF
>TRBV12-3/TRBV12-4|.|TRBJ1-1|.
TGTGCCAGCATCAAAGGGGGAGTCACTGAAGCTTTCTTT
CASIKGGVTEAFF
>TRBV5-6|TRBD1|TRBJ2-1|.
TGTGCCAGCAGCTCGGGGACAGGGGAAGCCTACAATGAGCAGTTCTTC
CASSSGTGEAYNEQFF